The 25 T cell receptor beta chains below come from one sample, sequenced in a study of T cells in localized non-small cell lung cancer. This table comes from immunoSEQ multiplex PCR, and its TCRdb copy is limited to in-frame clones, with some not included. The sample lists several thousand clones; about a third were seen once. The sample consisted of lung tumor tissue, taken before any cancer treatment. Receptors were obtained from a female donor older than 55 with stage I lung adenocarcinoma.

This clone has more than one count but fewer than ten. The V gene is TRBV11-3, the J gene TRBJ1-4, with unresolved D. Germline loops: CDR1 SGHNT, CDR2 YENEEA. The CDR3 loop spans 14 amino acids. V lost 3 bases to trimming and J lost 5 bases, with 10 bases between them. DNA for the CDR3: TGTGCCAGCAGCTTGGGCCAGAAAAATGAAAAACTGTTTTTT. Protein product: CASSLGQKNEKLFF. The variable domain in full, with the rest retrieved from reference TRBV11-3 and TRBJ1-4, is EAGVVQSPRYKIIEKKQPVAFWCNPISGHNTLYWYLQNLGQGPELLIRYENEEAVDDSQLPKDRFSAERLKGVDSTLKIQPAELGDSAVYLCASSLGQKNEKLFFGSGTQLSVL.

V is TRBV28 and J is TRBJ2-3; 10 nucleotides match TRBD2. CDR1 MDHEN and CDR2 SYDVKM come from the germline V gene. The CDR3 is 15 residues long. V dropped 6 bases and J dropped 4; count of bases not matched to a gene: 7. This CDR3 is CASSILAGEADTQYF. DNA of the CDR3: TGTGCCAGCAGCATTCTAGCGGGGGAGGCAGATACGCAGTATTTT.

V gene TRBV11-3 combines with J gene TRBJ2-7; the match to TRBD2 covers 8 bases. Germline V CDR1 and CDR2: SGHNT, YENEEA. The ends lost 1 base at V and 6 bases at J; junction bases unmatched: 5. This CDR3 has 14 amino acids. CDR3 DNA sequence: TGTGCCAGCAGCTTAGTGGGACTAGTCGGCGAGCAGTACTTC. This translates into CASSLVGLVGEQYF.

In this sample, this clone turned up a few times. The chain uses TRBV11-3 and TRBJ1-3; D might be TRBD1 (6 bases). The CDR3 contains 16 residues. Germline V gene data show CDR1 as SGHNT and CDR2 as YENEEA. Between the trimmed V and J ends, which lost 5 bases and 4 bases, there was a span of 18 bases. The DNA for the CDR3 is TGTGCCAGCAGCCCGGTCGTTACAGGGTCAGGAAACACCATATATTTT. Translating gives CASSPVVTGSGNTIYF.

The chain recombines TRBV19 with TRBJ1-2; D unclear. The CDR3 has 12 amino acids. Looked up from germline, CDR1 is LNHDA and CDR2 is SQIVND (reference sequence). V shed 4 bases and J shed 8 bases, with 11 bases lying between them. The CDR3 loop reads CASSTRQGGYTF. The CDR3 nucleotides are TGTGCCAGTAGTACCCGACAAGGCGGCTACACCTTC.

The rearrangement links TRBV30 to TRBJ1-1; D is undetermined. The germline CDR1 and CDR2 sequences are GTSNPN and SVGIG (reference sequence). Trimming stripped 5 bases from V and 5 bases from J, with 12 bases between. The CDR3 is 12 amino acids. The DNA for the CDR3 is TGTGCCTGGGTGATGGTAGGGACTGAAGCTTTCTTT. Amino acid sequence: CAWVMVGTEAFF.

This chain joins TRBV6-8 and TRBJ2-1; D may be TRBD1 or TRBD2 (5 bases each). The CDR3 totals 13 residues. Trimming removed 5 bases at V and 7 bases at J, with 12 bases between. CDR1 is MNHGY, CDR2 SAAAGT, per germline. The CDR3: CASSGTPSNEQFF. CDR3 in DNA: TGTGCCAGCAGTGGGACCCCATCTAATGAGCAGTTCTTC.

This clone showed up just a few times. The chain couples TRBV6-8 to TRBJ1-1; possibly TRBD1 for D (5 bases). This CDR3 comprises 15 residues. Germline V CDR1 and CDR2: MNHGY, SAAAGT. The V and J ends lost 5 bases and 4 bases respectively, with 17 bases between them. DNA of the CDR3: TGTGCCAGCAGTGGAGGACTCCCGAGGGGCACTGAAGCTTTCTTT. This sequence encodes CASSGGLPRGTEAFF.

This clone was observed once. This chain links TRBV30 with TRBJ2-5, with D perhaps TRBD2 (5 bases). This CDR3 is built from 14 residues. Trimming took off 0 bases at V and 5 bases at J, with 13 bases between the two ends. From germline, CDR1 is GTSNPN and CDR2 SVGIG (reference sequence). This CDR3 is CAWSVSARGETQYF. The DNA of the CDR3 is TGTGCCTGGAGTGTGTCAGCTCGCGGGGAGACCCAGTACTTC.

This clone has just a few counts. The gene calls are TRBV29-1 and TRBJ1-1, with a weak D call TRBD1 (6 bases). Germline-derived CDR1 and CDR2 are SQVTM and ANQGSEA. This CDR3 has 12 amino acids. The V end lost 5 bases, the J end lost 4 bases, and 11 bases lay between the germline ends. CDR3 residues: CSVRGTGTEAFF. The CDR3 DNA reads TGCAGCGTTAGGGGGACGGGCACTGAAGCTTTCTTT.

The table lists this clone with a few counts. The chain links TRBV5-1 to TRBJ1-5; no reliable D call. The CDR3 is 15 residues long. V gave up 4 bases and J gave up 4 bases, with 15 bases separating them. Looked up from germline, CDR1 is SGHRS and CDR2 is YFSETQ. The CDR3 bases are TGCGCCAGCAGCCTTTCTGAGGGAAGAAATCAGCCCCAGCATTTT. Protein product: CASSLSEGRNQPQHF.

The V and J genes are TRBV19 and TRBJ1-2; D remains unclear. V lost 3 bases to trimming and J lost 0 bases, with 14 bases between them. The germline V gene encodes CDR1 LNHDA and CDR2 SQIVND (reference sequence). The CDR3 covers 16 residues. This chain's CDR3 is CASSIAWGLANYGYTF. The DNA for the CDR3 is TGTGCCAGTAGTATTGCCTGGGGTTTAGCTAACTATGGCTACACCTTC.

The chain links TRBV11-3 to TRBJ1-5; a possible D gene is TRBD1 (6 bases). Germline values: CDR1 SGHNT, CDR2 YENEEA. The CDR3 length is 15 residues. The ends were cut back, 6 bases at V and 4 bases at J, with 16 bases in the middle. The CDR3: CASSPRGGGNQPQHF. The CDR3 DNA follows: TGTGCCAGCAGTCCACGGGGGGGCGGGAATCAGCCCCAGCATTTT.

The chain joins TRBV6-8 to TRBJ2-1, with D perhaps matching TRBD1 or TRBD2 (5 bases each). The V gene lost 7 bases and the J gene lost 4 bases, with 11 bases spanning the gap. This CDR3 contains 13 residues. CDR1 and CDR2 from the germline V gene are MNHGY and SAAAGT. The CDR3: CASIGTVYNEQFF. CDR3 coding DNA: TGTGCCAGCATAGGGACGGTGTACAATGAGCAGTTCTTC.

The V and J genes are TRBV19 and TRBJ1-2; the match to TRBD1 covers 9 bases. The germline CDR1 and CDR2 sequences are LNHDA and SQIVND (reference sequence). V lost 8 bases to trimming and J lost 8 bases; unmatched junction nucleotides: 3. This CDR3 is 11 amino acids long. CDR3 in amino acids: CASQTGGGYTF. In DNA, the CDR3 is TGTGCCAGTCAAACAGGGGGCGGCTACACCTTC.

V and J are TRBV10-2 and TRBJ2-1; TRBD1 agrees at 7 bases. The germline gives CDR1 WSHSY, CDR2 SAAADI. The V segment lost 5 bases and the J segment 8 bases; nucleotides outside the gene matches: 3. The CDR3 is made up of 12 amino acids. Written as DNA, the CDR3 is TGCGCCAGCAGTCTCCAGGGGGATGAGCAGTTCTTC. Residues: CASSLQGDEQFF.

The rearrangement links TRBV30 to TRBJ2-6; tentatively, D is TRBD1 (5 bases). The CDR3 contains 16 residues. The germline V and J ends were trimmed by 7 bases and 0 bases, with 16 bases remaining between them. Germline V CDR1 and CDR2: GTSNPN, SVGIG (reference sequence). The DNA for the CDR3 is TGTGCCTCCCGACGAGACAGCCTCTCTGGGGCCAACGTCCTGACTTTC. The encoded protein is CASRRDSLSGANVLTF.

There are a few counts of this clone. The V call is TRBV11-1, the J call TRBJ1-1; possibly TRBD1 for D (6 bases). V lost 6 bases, J lost 5 bases, and 19 bases lay in between. The length of the CDR3 is 15 residues. From germline, CDR1 is SGHAT and CDR2 FQDESV (reference sequence). The CDR3 protein is CASSPQTGSGTEAFF. CDR3 sequence (DNA): TGTGCCAGCAGTCCTCAAACAGGGAGTGGGACTGAAGCTTTCTTT.

This clone is a singleton in its sample. The rearrangement uses TRBV18 and TRBJ1-1, with D hard to call. The length of the CDR3 is 15 residues. V was shortened by 1 base and J by 0 bases, with 9 bases between the two germline ends. Germline V lookup: CDR1 KGHSH, CDR2 LQKENI. The CDR3 loop reads CASSPQGSMNTEAFF. CDR3 nucleotides: TGTGCCAGCTCACCACAGGGATCCATGAACACTGAAGCTTTCTTT.

This clone was recorded a few times. The chain couples TRBV7-5 to TRBJ1-5; no check of the table's D call, TRBD1, against the DNA was made. TRBV7-5 is a recognized pseudogene. The CDR3 loop spans 14 amino acids. The CDR3 reads CASSLRQGGQPQHF. As DNA, the CDR3 is TGTGCCAGCAGCCTAAGACAGGGGGGTCAGCCCCAGCATTTT.

This clone was counted a few times. This chain uses TRBV11-3 with TRBJ2-7; 11 bases map to TRBD1. The germline gives CDR1 SGHNT, CDR2 YENEEA. After removal of 4 bases from V and 2 bases from J, the junction contained 16 bases not matched to a gene. This CDR3 comprises 19 residues. For the CDR3, the DNA is TGTGCCAGCAGCTCGCCGGGACAGGGGGTTCTCCCACTACCCTACGAGCAGTACTTC. Its protein is CASSSPGQGVLPLPYEQYF.

This clone has more than one count but fewer than ten. The genes are TRBV19 and TRBJ1-2; D may be TRBD1 (6 bases). This CDR3 is 14 amino acids long. Per the germline V gene, CDR1 is LNHDA and CDR2 is SQIVND (reference sequence). Trimming took off 1 base at V and 7 bases at J, with 13 bases between the two ends. The CDR3 DNA reads TGTGCCAGTAGTATAGCGGGAACAGGGTCTGGCTACACCTTC. It specifies CASSIAGTGSGYTF.

The chain combines TRBV7-5 with TRBJ2-3; TRBD2, the table's D call, lacks a check against the DNA. TRBV7-5 is annotated as a pseudogene. This CDR3 region has 16 residues. The CDR3 is CASSLGSWGGSDTQYF. The DNA for the CDR3 is TGTGCCAGCAGCTTAGGCTCGTGGGGGGGCTCAGATACGCAGTATTTT.

The gene calls are TRBV6-8 and TRBJ2-5; 8 bases agree with TRBD2. The CDR3 totals 17 residues. CDR1 and CDR2 from the germline V gene are MNHGY and SAAAGT. J was trimmed by 1 base and V by 10 bases; bases with no gene match: 17. CDR3 sequence reads: CAIQTAPSGSSQETQYF. The CDR3 DNA reads TGTGCCATCCAAACGGCGCCTAGCGGGTCATCCCAAGAGACCCAGTACTTC.

This sequence joins TRBV30 and TRBJ1-2; D may be TRBD1 (6 bases). The CDR3 totals 13 residues. The germline gives CDR1 GTSNPN, CDR2 SVGIG (reference sequence). Trimming shortened V by 0 bases and J by 3 bases, and 8 bases separated the two germline ends. The CDR3 DNA sequence: TGTGCCTGGAGTGTACAGGGTCACTATGGCTACACCTTC. Its protein product is CAWSVQGHYGYTF.